This T cell receptor (beta chain) emerged from a study of shared clonotypes between healthy human individuals (dated by TCRdb to 2020 to 2022). Concerning the study at large: A couple of women and a few men aged 18 to 49 years were included in the cohort. Leukapheresis yielded between about 0.85 and 9 billion PBMCs per donor. Different laboratories and diverse techniques were used to prepare libraries and sequence TCR repertoires, to increase sequencing depth and limit assay-specific biases. Blood TCR repertoires of a handful of healthy adults were deeply sequenced to estimate repertoire size and the extent of clonotype sharing between individuals. For each donor, CD4 naive and CD4 memory were each run on three plates, CD8 naive on two plates, and CD8 memory on one plate. Broad study findings and their caveats: Across four donors, around 5% of naive CD4, roughly 3.5% of naive CD8, approximately 2.5% of memory CD4, and about 0.4% of memory CD8 clonotypes were shared. Incomplete sequencing was indicated by rarefaction of sorted-subset datasets, despite the large sequencing depth. Pairwise subsampling led to the expectation that sequencing depth would affect the degree of clonotype sharing among donors. Naive subsets generally had larger estimated clonotype richness than memory subsets did. Compared with non-shared clonotypes, the clonotypes found in all four sorted-subset donors had higher generation probabilities. Only blood was sampled, and tissue TCR repertoires likely differ from those in blood. The small number of donors limited the genetic and exposure-history diversity represented.

Donors were healthy HIV-negative adults with no recently reported acute infections or vaccinations. Every donor was a Caucasian adult residing in Nashville, Tennessee, USA. Magnetic negative selection was used to enrich CD4+ T cells, after which naive cells were positively selected on CD45RA and the negative fraction became the memory subset. Blood was collected by leukapheresis, and PBMCs were isolated by Ficoll-Histopaque density gradient centrifugation and then cryopreserved in liquid nitrogen vapor phase. Purity and quantity of every magnetically sorted T cell population were checked by analytical flow cytometry. Genomic DNA was isolated from every sorted fraction and measured by UV absorbance on a Nanodrop 2000c. CDR1 and CDR2 are read off the germline V gene (reference sequence) as MNHEY and SMNVEV. The CDR3 contains 14 residues, cysteine and phenylalanine counted. CDR3 DNA only is kept here, 42 bases in frame from base 1. V and J are trimmed by 6 bases and 2 bases, and the gene matches miss 1 base of the junction.

Using the deep immunoSEQ assay, multiplex PCR amplified TCR CDR3 regions from genomic DNA. Extracted genomic DNA from each cell subset was spread evenly across all wells of several immunoSEQ 96-well plates, with each plate serving as a replicate. For sorted subsets, each replicate PCR was loaded with roughly 190 ng genomic DNA, equivalent to 30,000 to 35,000 T cell genomes. The purified libraries were quantified using a Qubit 3.0 fluorometer, sized with a Bioanalyzer 2100, and then quantified again using the KAPA Library Quantification kit. Every immunoSEQ 96-well plate was sequenced on a separate single-read 150-cycle Illumina NextSeq 550 flow cell. The original methods were these. Because the immunoSEQ output held only junctional sequences and lacked quality scores, the filtering could not match the filtering applied to full-length reads. Sequences were annotated with PyIR, a Python wrapper for IgBLAST v1.9, using IMGT germline references to assign V/J genes and CDR3. Reads were filtered out if the reads had weak V/J assignments (E-value above 1e-6), no CDR3, stop codons, out-of-frame junctions, or ambiguous translated residues. A V3J clonotype was defined by an identical inferred V gene, J gene, and CDR3 amino acid sequence. Percentage overlap between repertoires was computed as shared unique clonotypes divided by the size of the smaller repertoire. Richness of each repertoire was evaluated using RTK rarefaction, the Chao1 estimator, and Recon v2.1 estimates of unobserved clonotypes. For all TCRbeta clonotypes obtained by the gDNA method from several donors, generation probabilities were computed with OLGA. Here the immuneACCESS table is served through TCRdb, limited to in-frame sequences with V and J called. Missing clones are a known gap in these copies; in checked studies unresolved V genes cover under half, and the rest lacks a known reason. Clonal size and the V and J genes are those of that table, whereas D and trimming came from the DNA. This sample holds 1.4 million or so clones; 98% were observed only once. The ten largest clones add up to 0.36% of the sample.

Note on this clone: It has no known antigen specificity. Per-base quality was not reported, and no clone a single base away is much larger than it.

Sequenced material: naive CD4+ T cells sorted from blood. The cell subset or site label of this sample denotes: CD45RA+ positively selected. This receptor was obtained from a man aged 30 to 39 in good health. The V and J segments used are TRBV27 and TRBJ2-7; TRBD2 aligns with 13 central bases. For the CDR3, the sequence is CASRGLAGPYEQYF. At the DNA level, the sequence is TGTGCCAGCAGGGGACTAGCGGGACCCTACGAGCAGTACTTC.